Detailed here is one T cell receptor (beta chain). Its antigen is not known. The source of the sample is a study of CD8 T cells in Susac syndrome. Study-wide results and limits: A relatively small number of individuals underwent TCR sequencing and HLA analysis.

Random hexamers were used to reverse transcribe an amount of about 0.45 to 1 ug RNA. Amplification of TCR beta CDR3 spanned 54 Vbeta and 13 Jbeta via immunoSEQ multiplex PCR. TCRdb analysed the immunoSEQ multiplex PCR reads with MiXCR anew, one entry per CDR3 protein. Here the sample spans about 180,000 distinct CDR3 sequences, approximately 94% being singletons. Germline CDR1 and CDR2: SSHAT and FNYEAQ (reference sequence). The length of the CDR3 is 14 residues. With 2 bases removed from V and 3 bases from J, the gap between germline ends came to 8 bases. The sample was CD4+ T cells from PBMCs. The receptor comes from a human donor with multiple sclerosis. This chain uses TRBV7-7 with TRBJ2-1, with D possibly matching TRBD1 (5 bases). The CDR3 region is CASSLQGRYNEQFF. In DNA form, the CDR3 reads TGTGCCAGCAGCTTACAGGGCCGCTACAATGAGCAGTTCTTC.